Each of the 12 T cell receptor beta chains below was sequenced from the same sample in a study of blood T cell repertoires in COVID-19. Produced via immunoSEQ multiplex PCR; TCRdb's table is partial and in-frame only. The profile shows 120,000 or so clones, around 86% of them singletons. The sequenced sample was peripheral blood. These receptors all come from a man older than 75 with active or convalescent COVID-19.

The chain carries TRBV7-2 and TRBJ2-1; 11 bases agree with TRBD1. The germline V gene has CDR1 SGHTA and CDR2 FQGNSA. The trim removed 4 bases at V and 10 bases at J, leaving 6 bases unmatched. The CDR3 loop spans 14 amino acids. This CDR3 reads CASSSGTGGWEQFF. The CDR3 DNA is TGTGCCAGCAGCTCCGGGACAGGGGGTTGGGAGCAGTTCTTC.

Here the CDR3 reads CASSLGVGGPQETQYF. Here the CDR3 DNA reads TGTGCCAGCAGCCTGGGAGTAGGAGGGCCTCAAGAGACCCAGTACTTC. The chain employs TRBV5-8 and TRBJ2-5; weak D call: TRBD2 (6 bases). V shed 4 bases and J shed 2 bases, with 18 bases lying between them. The CDR3 loop spans 16 amino acids. The germline V gene has CDR1 SGHTS and CDR2 YDEGEE.

The CDR3 loop reads CASSQQGIRSPLHF. The CDR3 DNA reads as TGTGCCAGCTCGCAACAGGGCATTCGGTCACCCCTCCACTTT. The genes are TRBV18 and TRBJ1-6, with a weak D call TRBD1 (6 bases). Germline CDR1 and CDR2: KGHSH and LQKENI. The CDR3 totals 14 residues. The germline V and J ends were trimmed by 6 bases and 10 bases, with 16 bases remaining between them.

The gene calls are TRBV19 and TRBJ2-5; possibly TRBD1 for D (6 bases). Germline V CDR1 and CDR2: LNHDA, SQIVND (reference sequence). The CDR3 has 15 residues. Trimming took off 3 bases at V and 5 bases at J, with 16 bases between the two ends. The CDR3 reads CASSMVPGAGETQYF. The CDR3 bases are TGTGCCAGTAGTATGGTGCCAGGGGCCGGGGAGACCCAGTACTTC.

This chain connects TRBV10-3 to TRBJ2-7; 7 nucleotides agree with TRBD1. With 3 bases clipped from V and 6 bases from J, the junction kept 11 bases outside the gene matches. CDR3 size: 15 residues. Per the germline V gene, CDR1 is ENHRY and CDR2 is SYGVKD. This CDR3 is CAISDGTGVNSEQYF. For the CDR3, the DNA is TGTGCCATCAGTGACGGTACAGGGGTTAATTCCGAGCAGTACTTC.

CDR3 DNA: TGTGCCAGCAGCGTAGGGCAGGGAATTTGGGGCTACACCTTC. Protein: CASSVGQGIWGYTF. The genes are TRBV9 and TRBJ1-2; tentatively, D is TRBD1 (5 bases). V lost 0 bases, J lost 8 bases, and 14 bases lay in between. The CDR3 has 14 amino acids. The germline V gene encodes CDR1 SGDLS and CDR2 YYNGEE.

The chain has TRBV5-6 and TRBJ2-5, with 7 bases identical to TRBD1. This CDR3 has 17 residues. J lost 5 bases, V lost 4 bases, and 17 bases had no gene match. CDR1 SGHDT and CDR2 YYEEEE come from the germline V gene. Written as DNA, the CDR3 is TGTGCCAGCAGCCCTCTTATCCGGGACAGCGGCGGGGAGACCCAGTACTTC. This translates into CASSPLIRDSGGETQYF.

The chain has TRBV13 and TRBJ2-7; possibly TRBD1 for D (6 bases). V dropped 5 bases and J dropped 2 bases, with 10 bases sitting between them. Germline values: CDR1 PRHDT, CDR2 FYEKMQ (reference sequence). This CDR3 comprises 13 residues. The CDR3 DNA reads TGTGCCAGCAGCCCGCGGACAGCCTACGAGCAGTACTTC. This sequence encodes CASSPRTAYEQYF.

This clone was detected a few times. The rearrangement uses TRBV10-3 and TRBJ1-1, with D unresolved. There are 14 residues in the CDR3. V dropped 2 bases and J dropped 0 bases, with 7 bases sitting between them. CDR1 is ENHRY, CDR2 SYGVKD, per germline. The chain's CDR3 is CAISENLLNTEAFF. The CDR3 DNA sequence: TGTGCCATCAGTGAGAATCTTTTGAACACTGAAGCTTTCTTT.

The rearrangement joins TRBV7-2 to TRBJ2-7; 8 bases align to TRBD1. The CDR3 loop spans 13 amino acids. The germline CDR1 and CDR2 sequences are SGHTA and FQGNSA. Trimming removed 3 bases from V and 7 bases from J; junction bases left unmatched: 5. The CDR3 is CASSFLQGVEQYF. CDR3 bases: TGTGCCAGCAGCTTCCTACAGGGGGTTGAGCAGTACTTC.

This chain uses TRBV11-3 with TRBJ2-2, with D hard to call. This CDR3 spans 12 amino acids. CDR1 is SGHNT and CDR2 is YENEEA in the germline V gene. V was trimmed by 2 bases and J by 6 bases, leaving 4 bases between them. The CDR3 loop reads CASSLTPGELFF. As DNA, the CDR3 is TGTGCCAGCAGCTTAACACCCGGGGAGCTGTTTTTT.

The chain is built from TRBV5-8 and TRBJ2-7; D is undetermined. CDR3 length equals 11 residues. CDR1 and CDR2 (germline): SGHTS, YDEGEE. Trimming cost V 6 bases and J 4 bases, with 8 bases left between them. CDR3 DNA sequence: TGTGCCAGCACCCCTCGGTACGAGCAGTACTTC. This sequence encodes CASTPRYEQYF.